Each of the 11 T cell receptor beta chains below was sequenced from the same sample in a study of memory CD8 T cells in hepatitis C reinfection. TCRdb's copy holds only in-frame clones and misses some; the assay was immunoSEQ multiplex PCR. Of just over 50,000 clones listed, around 92% are singletons. This sample's time point: pre-reinfection, 55 to 20 weeks before reinfection detection. The sorted cells went straight to TCR sequencing with no prior in vitro expansion. The specimen was naive CD8+ T cells sorted from blood. Receptor source: a young man with hepatitis C virus infection.

This chain links TRBV5-1 with TRBJ2-3; 14 bases fit TRBD2. CDR3 length equals 18 residues. Germline trimming cut 2 bases from V and 3 bases from J; bases unmatched to any gene: 8. The germline V gene has CDR1 SGHRS and CDR2 YFSETQ. In DNA form, the CDR3 reads TGCGCCAGCAGCTTCCCTGATCGGACTAGCGGGAGGACAGATACGCAGTATTTT. Translated: CASSFPDRTSGRTDTQYF.

This clone occurred once. The chain is built from TRBV12-2 and TRBJ1-6. TRBV12-2 is flagged as a pseudogene. This CDR3 has 14 residues. The chain's CDR3 is CASRGRVTNSPLHF. CDR3 nucleotide sequence: TGTGCAAGTCGCGGGAGGGTGACCAATTCACCCCTCCACTTT.

J is TRBJ2-7 and V is TRBV10-3; weak D call: TRBD2 (6 bases). From germline, CDR1 is ENHRY and CDR2 SYGVKD. The CDR3 spans 13 residues. V lost 11 bases and J 0 bases, leaving 14 bases between the germline ends. CDR3 region: CASREAASYEQYF. The CDR3 DNA reads as TGTGCCTCAAGGGAGGCAGCCTCCTACGAGCAGTACTTC.

A word on this clone: One end of the junction does not line up with germline, which may come from a read error. The chain recombines TRBV28 with TRBJ2-7; TRBD1 matches at 7 bases. The CDR3 is made up of 11 amino acids. Germline CDR1 MDHEN, CDR2 SYDVKM. The CDR3 nucleotides are TGTGCCAGCAGTAATTGGGACAGCGGAATGTTC. This sequence encodes CASSNWDSGMF.

V usage is TRBV27 and J usage is TRBJ2-7, with 7 bases matching TRBD1. The CDR3 spans 16 residues. Germline V gene data show CDR1 as MNHEY and CDR2 as SMNVEV (reference sequence). V lost 6 bases and J lost 0; bases outside the gene matches: 11. CDR3: CASRTLGQASSYEQYF. CDR3 nucleotides: TGTGCCAGCAGGACCCTTGGACAGGCTAGCTCCTACGAGCAGTACTTC.

V gene TRBV5-1 combines with J gene TRBJ2-1; TRBD2 agrees at 7 bases. The CDR3 spans 12 residues. V lost 2 bases and J lost 13; bases outside the gene matches: 6. The germline V gene encodes CDR1 SGHRS and CDR2 YFSETQ. The CDR3 reads CASSLTRDYQFF. The CDR3 bases are TGCGCCAGCAGCTTAACTCGGGACTACCAGTTCTTC.

This clone was seen once. The V call is TRBV6-1, the J call TRBJ2-7, with TRBD2 matching over 9 bases. CDR1 and CDR2 from the germline V gene are MNHNS and SASEGT. The CDR3 length is 16 residues. Unmatched junction bases numbered 7, after V lost 1 base and J lost 3 bases. Here the CDR3 reads CASSEGPSGVSYEQYV. The CDR3 DNA reads as TGTGCCAGCAGTGAAGGCCCTAGCGGGGTAAGCTACGAGCAGTACGTC.

This clone has a single count. The chain is built from TRBV18 and TRBJ2-5, with 10 bases fitting TRBD1. V gave up 6 bases and J gave up 5 bases; unmatched junction bases: 12. The CDR3 extends over 16 amino acids. Germline loops: CDR1 KGHSH, CDR2 LQKENI. The CDR3 sequence: CASSFSLGTGEETQYF. The CDR3 region has the DNA TGTGCCAGCTCGTTTTCACTCGGGACAGGGGAGGAGACCCAGTACTTC.

This chain connects TRBV11-3 to TRBJ2-1; D unresolved. CDR3 length equals 12 residues. Trimming cost V 5 bases and J 8 bases, with 10 bases left between them. Germline V gives CDR1 SGHNT, CDR2 YENEEA. The DNA of the CDR3 is TGTGCCAGCAGCCAACGGGTCGATGAGCAGTTCTTC. Protein product: CASSQRVDEQFF.

This clone was picked up one time. The chain couples TRBV19 to TRBJ2-1, with 9 bases that match TRBD1. Per germline, CDR1 LNHDA and CDR2 SQIVND (reference sequence). After removal of 10 bases from V and 6 bases from J, the junction contained 4 bases not matched to a gene. The CDR3 length is 12 residues. CDR3 loop: CATGTGINEQFF. In DNA form, the CDR3 reads TGTGCCACCGGGACAGGGATCAATGAGCAGTTCTTC.

The J gene is TRBJ1-4, the V gene TRBV14; 11 nucleotides agree with TRBD1. Germline-derived CDR1 and CDR2 are SGHDN and FVKESK. V trimming: 4 bases; J trimming: 0 bases; junction bases outside the gene matches: 19. The CDR3 is 22 residues long. CDR3 sequence (DNA): TGTGCCAGCAGCCGCTTCGATATAAGGACAGGGGGCCTACTCGCAACTAATGAAAAACTGTTTTTT. Translating gives CASSRFDIRTGGLLATNEKLFF.